This T cell receptor (beta chain) was recovered during a study of CD8+ T cells in alopecia areata. The CDR3 runs 13 residues. CDR1 and CDR2 from the germline V gene are SNHLY and FYNNEI. V was trimmed by 6 bases and J by 0 bases, leaving 9 bases between them. Sequencing relied on a cDNA template that was reverse transcribed from extracted RNA. Profiled with immunoSEQ multiplex PCR; TCRdb holds only in-frame clones, not every one. This sample has about 150,000 clones, with about 89% found just once. The chain joins TRBV2 to TRBJ2-7; a possible D gene is TRBD2 (6 bases). The TCR originated in a human donor with alopecia areata. Sequenced here: CD8+ T cells sorted from blood, sampled at week 0. CDR3: CASRGTGSYEQYF. The CDR3 DNA reads as TGTGCCAGCAGGGGGACTGGCTCCTACGAGCAGTACTTC.